The 28 T cell receptor beta chains in this list originate from one sample, sequenced in a study of CD8+ T cells in alopecia areata. The treatment is: oral pan-JAK inhibitor, 5-10 mg twice daily. Sequencing relied on a cDNA template that was reverse transcribed from extracted RNA. The table came from immunoSEQ multiplex PCR; TCRdb's copy has only in-frame clones and leaves some out. The data show about 200,000 clones, with 55% to 75% seen just once and roughly 5.8% held by the top ten. Here the sequenced sample was CD4+ T cells sorted from blood, taken at week 24, from a patient treated with tofacitinib. Receptors originate from a human donor with alopecia areata.

This chain uses TRBV5-4 with TRBJ1-3, with D possibly being TRBD1 (5 bases). Germline V gene data show CDR1 as SGHNT and CDR2 as YYREEE (reference sequence). V was cut by 0 bases and J by 11 bases, with 9 bases left in between. CDR3 size: 12 residues. CDR3 bases: TGTGCCAGCAGCTTGGAGCAGGGTCCCATATATTTT. Its protein product is CASSLEQGPIYF.

A single count supports this clone. The chain combines TRBV27 with TRBJ2-7, with D possibly being TRBD2 (6 bases). The germline V gene encodes CDR1 MNHEY and CDR2 SMNVEV (reference sequence). The germline V and J ends were trimmed by 2 bases and 0 bases, with 11 bases remaining between them. The CDR3 loop spans 15 amino acids. The CDR3 sequence is CASSLGYGGSYEQYF. The CDR3 DNA is TGTGCCAGCAGTTTAGGGTACGGGGGCTCCTACGAGCAGTACTTC.

This chain uses TRBV7-9 with TRBJ1-1; D might be TRBD1 (6 bases). CDR1 and CDR2 (germline): SEHNR, FQNEAQ (reference sequence). CDR3 length: 13 amino acids. The V end was cut by 7 bases, the J end by 2 bases, with 11 bases between. Here the CDR3 DNA reads TGTGCCAGCACCAGACAGGTCAACACTGAAGCTTTCTTT. This encodes CASTRQVNTEAFF.

The chain joins TRBV30 to TRBJ1-1; TRBD1 might be the D (6 bases). The CDR3 spans 13 residues. Looked up from germline, CDR1 is GTSNPN and CDR2 is SVGIG (reference sequence). Trimming removed 3 bases at V and 4 bases at J, with 12 bases between. CDR3 amino acids: CAWRHGGRTEAFF. The CDR3, as DNA: TGTGCCTGGAGACATGGGGGGCGCACTGAAGCTTTCTTT.

J is TRBJ2-3 and V is TRBV18; D might be TRBD2 (5 bases). Per germline, CDR1 KGHSH and CDR2 LQKENI. V was pared by 3 bases and J by 5 bases, with 15 bases between. The CDR3 has 15 residues. CDR3 region: CASSPTSGHRDTQYF. CDR3 nucleotides: TGTGCCAGCTCACCCACTAGTGGCCACCGAGATACGCAGTATTTT.

The sample holds one count of this clone. The chain combines TRBV30 with TRBJ2-1; 11 bases match TRBD2. Germline CDR1 GTSNPN, CDR2 SVGIG (reference sequence). The CDR3 is 18 amino acids. The V segment lost 3 bases and the J segment 5 bases; nucleotides outside the gene matches: 15. The CDR3 loop reads CAWSRDRLAGKSDNEQFF. In nucleotides, the CDR3 is TGTGCCTGGAGCAGGGATAGACTAGCGGGGAAGTCCGACAATGAGCAGTTCTTC.

The CDR3 loop reads CSVTGTLPNEQFF. The CDR3 nucleotides read TGCAGCGTTACCGGGACCCTACCCAATGAGCAGTTCTTC. The J gene is TRBJ2-1, the V gene TRBV29-1; D is tentatively TRBD1 or TRBD2 (5 bases each). V lost 5 bases and J 6 bases, leaving 14 bases between the germline ends. In germline, CDR1 is SQVTM, CDR2 ANQGSEA. The CDR3 is made up of 13 amino acids.

This chain links TRBV5-4 with TRBJ2-1; D call uncertain. V lost 0 bases and J 7 bases, leaving 14 bases between the germline ends. The CDR3 length is 15 residues. CDR1 is SGHNT and CDR2 is YYREEE in the germline V gene (reference sequence). CDR3 region: CASSLEVIATNEQFF. CDR3 nucleotides: TGTGCCAGCAGCTTGGAGGTAATAGCTACGAATGAGCAGTTCTTC.

CDR3 DNA sequence: TGTGCCAGCAGCCAAGAGGAACAGAACACTGAAGCTTTCTTT. It encodes CASSQEEQNTEAFF. The chain joins TRBV4-2 to TRBJ1-1; the D is unclear. This CDR3 has 14 residues. Germline CDR1 LGHNA, CDR2 YNFKEQ. The germline V and J ends were trimmed by 0 bases and 1 base, with 6 bases remaining between them.

This clone was seen a few times. This rearrangement joins TRBV7-9 to TRBJ1-1; D is undetermined. Germline-derived CDR1 and CDR2 are SEHNR and FQNEAQ (reference sequence). The CDR3 consists of 11 residues. Trimming took off 1 base at V and 3 bases at J, with 0 bases between the two ends. The CDR3 region has the DNA TGTGCCAGCAGCTTAGACACTGAAGCTTTCTTT. It translates to CASSLDTEAFF.

The chain couples TRBV30 to TRBJ2-2; either TRBD1 or TRBD2 may supply D (5 bases each). This CDR3 is built from 18 residues. Germline CDR1 reads GTSNPN; CDR2 reads SVGIG (reference sequence). V lost 1 base to trimming and J lost 6 bases, with 24 bases between them. In nucleotides, the CDR3 is TGTGCCTGGAGTGCGACTAAGAGCCCAGGGTTGGGTGCCGGGGAGCTGTTTTTT. Translating gives CAWSATKSPGLGAGELFF.

The genes are TRBV5-1 and TRBJ2-7; D unclear. CDR1 and CDR2 from the germline V gene are SGHRS and YFSETQ. The V end lost 4 bases, the J end lost 5 bases, and 19 bases lay between the germline ends. The CDR3 has 15 residues. The CDR3 DNA sequence: TGCGCCAGCAGCCCTGCTTGGGGTGTGAGTGACGAGCAGTACTTC. This encodes CASSPAWGVSDEQYF.

The chain combines TRBV5-1 with TRBJ2-3; the D is unclear. CDR3 size: 14 residues. The V end was cut by 4 bases, the J end by 2 bases, with 11 bases between. Germline V gene lookup returns CDR1 SGHRS and CDR2 YFSETQ. CDR3 bases: TGCGCCAGCAGCCTGACCGGTTACACAGATACGCAGTATTTT. Its protein is CASSLTGYTDTQYF.

The chain is built from TRBV6-5 and TRBJ1-1, with TRBD1 as a possible D gene (6 bases). Per germline, CDR1 MNHEY and CDR2 SVGAGI. The CDR3 sequence is 14 residues long. The V gene lost 5 bases and the J gene lost 5 bases, with 15 bases spanning the gap. The CDR3 region has the DNA TGTGCCAGCAGTAAACAGGGACGAACGACTGAAGCTTTCTTT. This encodes CASSKQGRTTEAFF.

This chain links TRBV4-2 with TRBJ2-4; D uncertain. V was cut by 4 bases and J by 13 bases, with 17 bases left in between. CDR3 length: 13 amino acids. From germline, CDR1 is LGHNA and CDR2 YNFKEQ. The CDR3 coding sequence is TGTGCCAGCAGCCGCTCTGCCAGGACGGTCCAGTACTTC. Its translation: CASSRSARTVQYF.

The chain carries TRBV28 and TRBJ1-1; TRBD1 is a possible D gene (5 bases). The CDR3 spans 17 residues. Germline values: CDR1 MDHEN, CDR2 SYDVKM. V lost 9 bases and J lost 1, with 24 bases in between. The CDR3 protein is CASRSRGLRGWNTEAFF. CDR3 DNA sequence: TGTGCCAGTCGAAGTCGAGGTCTGAGGGGTTGGAACACTGAAGCTTTCTTT.

V is TRBV2 and J is TRBJ1-2; D is uncertain. The germline CDR1 and CDR2 sequences are SNHLY and FYNNEI. This CDR3 has 11 amino acids. Trimming pared 5 bases from V and 6 bases from J, leaving 7 bases between. CDR3 loop: CASSLGDGYTF. CDR3 coding DNA: TGTGCCAGCAGTCTCGGAGATGGCTACACCTTC.

The chain carries TRBV7-2 and TRBJ2-7; 7 bases match TRBD1. The CDR3 has 16 amino acids. The V and J ends lost 0 bases and 0 bases, in that order; junction bases with no gene match: 5. Per the germline V gene, CDR1 is SGHTA and CDR2 is FQGNSA. This chain's CDR3 is CASSLAGDSPSYEQYF. In DNA, the CDR3 is TGTGCCAGCAGCTTAGCGGGGGACAGCCCCTCCTACGAGCAGTACTTC.

This clone showed up just a few times. The J gene is TRBJ2-4, the V gene TRBV29-1; D call uncertain. The germline gives CDR1 SQVTM, CDR2 ANQGSEA. This CDR3 has 13 amino acids. The germline V and J ends were trimmed by 3 bases and 6 bases, with 12 bases remaining between them. CDR3 nucleotide sequence: TGCAGCGTTGAGATAGCTTCCGTAAACATTCAGTACTTC. This gives the protein CSVEIASVNIQYF.

The genes are TRBV6-4 and TRBJ1-2, with unresolved D. The germline V gene encodes CDR1 MRHNA and CDR2 SNTAGT. CDR3 length: 17 amino acids. With 0 bases removed from V and 2 bases from J, the gap between germline ends came to 16 bases. The CDR3 bases are TGTGCCAGCAGTGACTCAGGCAGCTCCGCGGGGAACTATGGCTACACCTTC. Its protein is CASSDSGSSAGNYGYTF.

V is TRBV11-2 and J is TRBJ2-5, with D possibly being TRBD1 or TRBD2 (5 bases each). Germline loops: CDR1 SGHAT, CDR2 FQNNGV. The CDR3 is made up of 18 amino acids. Trimming left V 3 bases short and J 2 bases short, with 22 bases between. The CDR3 sequence is CASSFGVRPGTSQETQYF. The DNA for the CDR3 is TGTGCCAGCAGCTTTGGAGTCCGGCCAGGGACCTCACAAGAGACCCAGTACTTC.

The rearrangement links TRBV9 to TRBJ2-5; either TRBD1 or TRBD2 may supply D (6 bases each). The length of the CDR3 is 16 residues. Trimming removed 4 bases at V and 0 bases at J, with 16 bases between. Germline V CDR1 and CDR2: SGDLS, YYNGEE. As DNA, the CDR3 is TGTGCCAGCAGCCCCAGCCCCGGGGGCCACCAAGAGACCCAGTACTTC. Translated, it gives CASSPSPGGHQETQYF.

J is TRBJ2-5 and V is TRBV7-2; the D call may be TRBD1 or TRBD2 (5 bases each). V was cut by 1 base and J by 2 bases, with 8 bases left in between. CDR1 SGHTA and CDR2 FQGNSA come from the germline V gene. This CDR3 has 14 amino acids. Here the CDR3 reads CASSLVGGQETQYF. In DNA, the CDR3 is TGTGCCAGCAGCTTAGTTGGGGGACAAGAGACCCAGTACTTC.

This clone was seen once. The J gene is TRBJ2-7, the V gene TRBV30; 11 bases fit TRBD2. Germline V gene sequence: CDR1 GTSNPN, CDR2 SVGIG (reference sequence). The J segment lost 5 bases and the V segment lost 8 bases, leaving 5 bases of the junction unmatched. This CDR3 has 12 amino acids. In nucleotides, the CDR3 is TGTGCCCGTATGACTAGCGGGAACGAGCAGTACTTC. This gives the protein CARMTSGNEQYF.

V is TRBV15 and J is TRBJ2-2, with 10 bases aligning to TRBD1. The CDR3 is made up of 15 amino acids. The J segment lost 2 bases and the V segment lost 3 bases, leaving 0 bases of the junction unmatched. Germline V gives CDR1 LNHNV, CDR2 YYDKDF (reference sequence). The CDR3 loop is CATSRTGGNTGELFF. The CDR3 DNA follows: TGTGCCACCAGCAGGACAGGGGGCAACACCGGGGAGCTGTTTTTT.

This clone was observed a few times. V usage is TRBV7-2 and J usage is TRBJ1-1; D gene ambiguous. The germline V gene encodes CDR1 SGHTA and CDR2 FQGNSA. The CDR3 spans 14 residues. V lost 0 bases, J lost 6 bases, and 11 bases lay in between. This CDR3 reads CASSLAWRRAEAFF. The CDR3 DNA reads TGTGCCAGCAGCTTAGCGTGGAGGAGGGCTGAAGCTTTCTTT.

This clone was observed a single time. The rearrangement uses TRBV28 and TRBJ2-2; D remains ambiguous. The CDR3 covers 13 residues. CDR1 is MDHEN, CDR2 SYDVKM, per germline. V was pared by 6 bases and J by 3 bases, with 8 bases between. The CDR3 DNA is TGTGCCAGCAGCAAAGAAGACACCGGGGAGCTGTTTTTT. Protein product: CASSKEDTGELFF.

The chain joins TRBV28 to TRBJ2-5; maybe TRBD2 (6 bases). This CDR3 spans 12 amino acids. V lost 7 bases, J lost 5 bases, and 11 bases lay in between. From germline, CDR1 is MDHEN and CDR2 SYDVKM. In nucleotides, the CDR3 is TGTGCCAGCATGGAGGGGCGGGAGACCCAGTACTTC. Amino acids: CASMEGRETQYF.